This T cell receptor beta chain was identified during a study of cytomegalovirus exposure and HLA in healthy donors. Trimming took 5 bases from V and 2 from J, leaving 16 bases between them. Germline CDR1 SGHTA, CDR2 FQGNSA. The CDR3 contains 15 residues. The PCR employed 60 Vbeta primers together with 13 Jbeta primers. Here immunoSEQ multiplex PCR was the method, and the copy in TCRdb shows in-frame clones only, minus some. The data contain under 200,000 clones, about 68% of them seen just once; the ten biggest clones take up around 2.4%. What was sequenced was PBMCs. The J gene is TRBJ2-7, the V gene TRBV7-2, with D possibly TRBD2 on 5 matching bases. The origin of this receptor is a female donor in good health and CMV-seronegative. This CDR3 is CASSLAPGLAYEQYF. In nucleotides, the CDR3 is TGTGCCAGCAGCCTCGCCCCCGGACTCGCCTACGAGCAGTACTTC.